These 32 T cell receptor beta chains share one sample of origin, sequenced in a study of cytomegalovirus exposure and HLA in healthy donors. Primers: 60 Vbeta forward and 13 Jbeta reverse. Method: immunoSEQ multiplex PCR; TCRdb's copy keeps in-frame clones and lacks some. In the table there are roughly 160,000 clones, roughly 85% of which are singletons. Sequencing was performed on PBMCs. The receptors shown here come from a boy aged 2 to 10 in good health and CMV-seronegative.

The chain joins TRBV19 to TRBJ2-2; perhaps TRBD2 as D (5 bases). V lost 7 bases to trimming and J lost 6 bases, with 6 bases between them. CDR1 and CDR2 (germline): LNHDA, SQIVND (reference sequence). The CDR3 is made up of 11 amino acids. DNA for the CDR3: TGTGCCAGTATGAGGGCCGGGGAGCTGTTTTTT. As protein: CASMRAGELFF. Looking up the rest from reference TRBV19 and TRBJ2-2 gives the full variable domain: DGGITQSPKYLFRKEGQNVTLSCEQNLNHDAMYWYRQDPGQGLRLIYYSQIVNDFQKGDIAEGYSVSREKKESFPLTVTSAQKNPTAFYLCASMRAGELFFGEGSRLTVL.

This chain links TRBV9 with TRBJ2-1, with TRBD1 identical over 7 bases. Germline CDR1 is SGDLS and CDR2 is YYNGEE. This CDR3 is 15 amino acids long. J was trimmed by 3 bases and V by 3 bases; bases with no gene match: 6. The CDR3 loop reads CASSAATGLYNEQFF. In nucleotides, the CDR3 is TGTGCCAGCAGCGCAGCGACAGGGCTCTACAATGAGCAGTTCTTC.

The chain has TRBV6-6 and TRBJ1-1, with a weak D call TRBD1 (5 bases). Germline V gene sequence: CDR1 MNHNY, CDR2 SVGAGI (reference sequence). Deletions cut 2 bases from V and 1 base from J, with 8 bases between. This CDR3 spans 14 amino acids. The CDR3 DNA reads as TGTGCCAGCAGTTACGGGACTTCGAACACTGAAGCTTTCTTT. Translating it yields CASSYGTSNTEAFF.

The chain combines TRBV27 with TRBJ2-6; D is unresolved. CDR1 is MNHEY and CDR2 is SMNVEV in the germline V gene (reference sequence). V lost 7 bases and J 2 bases, leaving 6 bases between the germline ends. CDR3 size: 13 residues. Here the CDR3 reads CASTRAGANVLTF. The DNA for the CDR3 is TGTGCCAGCACCCGGGCTGGGGCCAACGTCCTGACTTTC.

The V and J genes are TRBV19 and TRBJ2-3; 8 nucleotides align to TRBD2. V dropped 5 bases and J dropped 4; count of bases not matched to a gene: 8. Germline V gives CDR1 LNHDA, CDR2 SQIVND (reference sequence). CDR3 length: 15 amino acids. This chain's CDR3 is CASSSESGGADTQYF. DNA of the CDR3: TGTGCCAGTAGTTCAGAGAGCGGGGGCGCAGATACGCAGTATTTT. The full variable domain, its missing parts supplied by reference TRBV19 and TRBJ2-3, is DGGITQSPKYLFRKEGQNVTLSCEQNLNHDAMYWYRQDPGQGLRLIYYSQIVNDFQKGDIAEGYSVSREKKESFPLTVTSAQKNPTAFYLCASSSESGGADTQYFGPGTRLTVL.

This chain links TRBV19 with TRBJ1-4, with 7 bases that match TRBD1. Germline assignment: CDR1 LNHDA and CDR2 SQIVND (reference sequence). This CDR3 has 15 amino acids. Trimming at V came to 5 bases and at J to 1 base, leaving 4 bases not matched to a gene. CDR3 DNA: TGTGCCAGTAGTGCCTACAGGGGAACTAATGAAAAACTGTTTTTT. This encodes CASSAYRGTNEKLFF.

The chain joins TRBV2 to TRBJ1-6; D is perhaps TRBD1 (6 bases). The CDR3 totals 14 residues. Germline assignment: CDR1 SNHLY and CDR2 FYNNEI. V shed 2 bases and J shed 9 bases, with 11 bases lying between them. CDR3 bases: TGTGCCAGCAGTGAAAGAGTGGGGGCTTCACCCCTCCACTTT. Translation: CASSERVGASPLHF.

The CDR3 protein is CASSLLRRAGTDTQYF. As DNA, the CDR3 is TGTGCCAGCAGCTTATTAAGGCGGGCGGGCACAGATACGCAGTATTTT. This sequence joins TRBV7-2 and TRBJ2-3, with D tentatively TRBD2 (5 bases). The CDR3 totals 16 residues. V lost 2 bases, J lost 1 base, and 13 bases lay in between. Germline CDR1 is SGHTA and CDR2 is FQGNSA.

The DNA for the CDR3 is TGTGCCAGCAGCCGGGAGGGGGGCTGGTCACCCCTCCACTTT. Residues: CASSREGGWSPLHF. The chain combines TRBV28 with TRBJ1-6; D may be TRBD1 (6 bases). Trimming left V 6 bases short and J 10 bases short, with 16 bases between. The CDR3 totals 14 residues. The germline CDR1 and CDR2 sequences are MDHEN and SYDVKM. Filled out from reference TRBV28 and TRBJ1-6, the complete variable domain reads DVKVTQSSRYLVKRTGEKVFLECVQDMDHENMFWYRQDPGLGLRLIYFSYDVKMKEKGDIPEGYSVSREKKERFSLILESASTNQTSMYLCASSREGGWSPLHFGNGTRLTVT.

This clone was seen just once. The chain is built from TRBV7-2 and TRBJ1-3, with unresolved D. This CDR3 has 13 amino acids. Germline values: CDR1 SGHTA, CDR2 FQGNSA. With 6 bases removed from V and 8 bases from J, the gap between germline ends came to 14 bases. The CDR3 DNA sequence: TGTGCCAGCAGACACCCCGGCGGGGACACCATATATTTT. Its protein is CASRHPGGDTIYF.

The chain has TRBV9 and TRBJ2-2; D perhaps matches TRBD1 (5 bases). Germline CDR1 and CDR2: SGDLS and YYNGEE. The V end was cut by 5 bases, the J end by 0 bases, with 8 bases between. CDR3 length equals 14 residues. The CDR3 DNA follows: TGTGCCAGCAGGGCGACAGCGAACACCGGGGAGCTGTTTTTT. This sequence encodes CASRATANTGELFF. The complete variable domain, with remaining parts taken from reference TRBV9 and TRBJ2-2, reads DSGVTQTPKHLITATGQRVTLRCSPRSGDLSVYWYQQSLDQGLQFLIQYYNGEERAKGNILERFSAQQFPDLHSELNLSSLELGDSALYFCASRATANTGELFFGEGSRLTVL.

The chain employs TRBV9 and TRBJ2-2; TRBD2 matches 7 bases. The V and J ends lost 5 bases and 0 bases, in that order; junction bases with no gene match: 10. Germline assignment: CDR1 SGDLS and CDR2 YYNGEE. The CDR3 loop spans 17 amino acids. CDR3 sequence reads: CASSPKTGTTNTGELFF. The CDR3 DNA is TGTGCCAGCAGTCCTAAAACCGGGACTACGAACACCGGGGAGCTGTTTTTT. Combining the CDR3 with reference TRBV9 and TRBJ2-2 gives the whole variable domain DSGVTQTPKHLITATGQRVTLRCSPRSGDLSVYWYQQSLDQGLQFLIQYYNGEERAKGNILERFSAQQFPDLHSELNLSSLELGDSALYFCASSPKTGTTNTGELFFGEGSRLTVL.

The chain uses TRBV5-4 and TRBJ1-1; tentative D call: TRBD1 (6 bases). Germline V gives CDR1 SGHNT, CDR2 YYREEE (reference sequence). This CDR3 spans 13 amino acids. With 3 bases removed from V and 6 bases from J, the gap between germline ends came to 12 bases. Written as DNA, the CDR3 is TGTGCCAGCAGCTCCGACAGGCCATCTGAAGCTTTCTTT. It encodes CASSSDRPSEAFF.

The rearrangement uses TRBV2 and TRBJ1-1; D is possibly TRBD1 (6 bases). V gave up 5 bases and J gave up 3 bases, with 10 bases separating them. The germline V gene encodes CDR1 SNHLY and CDR2 FYNNEI. CDR3 size: 13 residues. CDR3 nucleotides: TGTGCCAGCAGTTTACAGGGCGACACTGAAGCTTTCTTT. Translating gives CASSLQGDTEAFF. Full variable domain (outside the CDR3, taken from reference TRBV2 and TRBJ1-1): EPEVTQTPSHQVTQMGQEVILRCVPISNHLYFYWYRQILGQKVEFLVSFYNNEISEKSEIFDDQFSVERPDGSNFTLKIRSTKLEDSAMYFCASSLQGDTEAFFGQGTRLTVV.

V is TRBV9 and J is TRBJ1-2, with a tentative D call TRBD1 (6 bases). V was shortened by 3 bases and J by 4 bases, with 7 bases between the two germline ends. The CDR3 covers 12 residues. Germline loops: CDR1 SGDLS, CDR2 YYNGEE. CDR3 residues: CASSDRAYGYTF. The CDR3, as DNA: TGTGCCAGCAGCGACAGGGCCTATGGCTACACCTTC.

CDR3 protein: CASSVRTSTDTQYF. The CDR3 nucleotides are TGTGCCAGCAGTGTTCGGACTAGCACAGATACGCAGTATTTT. The V and J genes are TRBV6-1 and TRBJ2-3; D may be TRBD2 (5 bases). The CDR3 consists of 14 residues. The ends were cut back, 4 bases at V and 0 bases at J, with 8 bases in the middle. The germline V gene has CDR1 MNHNS and CDR2 SASEGT.

The chain employs TRBV5-6 and TRBJ2-1; possibly TRBD2 for D (7 bases). The CDR3 length is 14 residues. CDR1 and CDR2 from the germline V gene are SGHDT and YYEEEE. The germline V and J ends were trimmed by 2 bases and 2 bases, with 8 bases remaining between them. The CDR3 protein is CASSLGGAYNEQFF. The CDR3 DNA sequence: TGTGCCAGCAGCTTAGGGGGGGCCTACAATGAGCAGTTCTTC.

This clone showed up just a few times. The chain combines TRBV6-4 with TRBJ2-2; 7 bases line up with TRBD2. There are 15 residues in the CDR3. The J segment lost 2 bases and the V segment lost 5 bases, leaving 5 bases of the junction unmatched. Germline CDR1 MRHNA, CDR2 SNTAGT. CDR3 region: CASSSSGENTGELFF. The CDR3, as DNA: TGTGCCAGCAGTTCTAGCGGAGAAAACACCGGGGAGCTGTTTTTT.

The chain combines TRBV2 with TRBJ1-5; TRBD1 matches 8 bases. V was pared by 3 bases and J by 4 bases, with 5 bases of the junction left unmatched. This CDR3 has 15 amino acids. Germline values: CDR1 SNHLY, CDR2 FYNNEI. The CDR3 DNA reads as TGTGCCAGCAGTGACGCCGGGACAGGTAATCAGCCCCAGCATTTT. Translated, it gives CASSDAGTGNQPQHF.

The chain employs TRBV15 and TRBJ1-3; 7 bases are shared with TRBD1. Germline assignment: CDR1 LNHNV and CDR2 YYDKDF (reference sequence). The CDR3 has 17 residues. J gave up 4 bases and V 0 bases, and 9 bases lay outside the gene matches. The CDR3 is CATSRDRGGGAGNTIYF. The CDR3 nucleotides read TGTGCCACCAGCAGAGATCGAGGAGGGGGCGCGGGAAACACCATATATTTT.

The CDR3 region is CASSLESYNEQFF. The CDR3 nucleotides read TGTGCCAGCAGCTTAGAGTCCTACAATGAGCAGTTCTTC. The rearrangement uses TRBV7-3 and TRBJ2-1; D remains ambiguous. This CDR3 is built from 13 residues. V lost 2 bases and J lost 1, with 3 bases in between. Per the germline V gene, CDR1 is SGHTA and CDR2 is FQGTGA.

V and J are TRBV30 and TRBJ2-2; perhaps TRBD2 as D (6 bases). The CDR3 has 11 amino acids. CDR1 and CDR2 from the germline V gene are GTSNPN and SVGIG (reference sequence). Between the trimmed V and J ends, which lost 8 bases and 7 bases, there was a span of 11 bases. This CDR3 reads CAGGFGGELFF. Written as DNA, the CDR3 is TGTGCCGGGGGGTTCGGCGGGGAGCTGTTTTTT.

This clone was counted a few times. The sample carries other DNA sequences with the same CDR3. This rearrangement joins TRBV5-1 to TRBJ2-2; 7 bases fit TRBD1. Germline V CDR1 and CDR2: SGHRS, YFSETQ. CDR3 length: 14 residues. V shed 0 bases and J 6 bases; nucleotides not matched to a gene: 2. This CDR3 reads CASSLDRGPGELFF. In DNA form, the CDR3 reads TGCGCCAGCAGCTTGGACAGGGGACCCGGGGAGCTGTTTTTT.

CDR3 loop: CASSPGTAGTGIQAFF. The CDR3 DNA reads as TGTGCCAGCAGCCCCGGGACCGCCGGGACAGGGATCCAGGCTTTCTTT. This sequence joins TRBV28 and TRBJ1-1; the match to TRBD1 covers 9 bases. Unmatched junction bases numbered 19, after V lost 6 bases and J lost 11 bases. The CDR3 is 16 residues long. The V gene's germline CDR1 is MDHEN and CDR2 SYDVKM.

This chain links TRBV30 with TRBJ2-1, with TRBD2 matching 7 bases. Trimming cost V 1 base and J 6 bases; bases outside gene matches: 0. CDR1 and CDR2 (germline): GTSNPN, SVGIG (reference sequence). The CDR3 is 12 amino acids. CDR3 in amino acids: CAWSGEGNEQFF. CDR3 coding DNA: TGTGCCTGGAGTGGGGAGGGCAATGAGCAGTTCTTC.

The rearrangement links TRBV28 to TRBJ1-2, with a tentative D call TRBD1 (5 bases). The CDR3 consists of 14 residues. Between the trimmed V and J ends, which lost 3 bases and 3 bases, there was a span of 11 bases. Looked up from germline, CDR1 is MDHEN and CDR2 is SYDVKM. The CDR3 here is CASSFAGGDYGYTF. The CDR3 DNA reads as TGTGCCAGCAGTTTCGCTGGGGGGGACTATGGCTACACCTTC.

This clone has more than one count but fewer than ten. V gene TRBV28 combines with J gene TRBJ1-3; TRBD1 agrees at 8 bases. Germline CDR1 and CDR2: MDHEN and SYDVKM. V was pared by 5 bases and J by 2 bases, with 5 bases of the junction left unmatched. This CDR3 spans 15 amino acids. The CDR3 protein is CASSHPGQAGNTIYF. As DNA, the CDR3 is TGTGCCAGCAGTCACCCGGGACAGGCTGGAAACACCATATATTTT.

This chain connects TRBV7-3 to TRBJ2-3; 12 nucleotides match TRBD2. The CDR3 has 17 amino acids. The germline V gene encodes CDR1 SGHTA and CDR2 FQGTGA. V lost 5 bases, J lost 5 bases, and 11 bases stayed unmatched. CDR3: CASSRGASGRAGDTQYF. The DNA of the CDR3 is TGTGCCAGCAGCCGGGGGGCTAGCGGGAGGGCCGGAGATACGCAGTATTTT.

The V and J genes are TRBV25-1 and TRBJ2-1; no firm D call. Germline V gives CDR1 MGHDK, CDR2 SYGVNS. This CDR3 contains 13 residues. V was pared by 3 bases and J by 10 bases, with 13 bases between. In DNA form, the CDR3 reads TGTGCCAGCAGTGATCCCCAGATAATCGAGCAGTTCTTC. This encodes CASSDPQIIEQFF.

The V gene is TRBV28, the J gene TRBJ1-5, with 9 bases matching TRBD1. The CDR3 sequence is 18 residues long. Unmatched junction bases numbered 10, after V lost 1 base and J lost 3 bases. The V gene's germline CDR1 is MDHEN and CDR2 SYDVKM. CDR3 nucleotides: TGTGCCAGCAGTTTATCGGGACAGGGACCCACTTACAATCAGCCCCAGCATTTT. Its translation: CASSLSGQGPTYNQPQHF.

V is TRBV5-6 and J is TRBJ2-1; perhaps TRBD2 as D (7 bases). The CDR3 sequence is 13 residues long. The germline gives CDR1 SGHDT, CDR2 YYEEEE. V was pared by 3 bases and J by 7 bases, with 11 bases between. The CDR3 loop reads CASSWEGDNEQFF. The DNA of the CDR3 is TGTGCCAGCAGCTGGGAGGGGGATAATGAGCAGTTCTTC.

The J gene is TRBJ2-3, the V gene TRBV5-4; possible D gene TRBD2, 6 bases. Deletions cut 2 bases from V and 1 base from J, with 11 bases between. There are 15 residues in the CDR3. Germline lookup yields CDR1 SGHNT and CDR2 YYREEE (reference sequence). The CDR3 DNA sequence: TGTGCCAGCAGCTTCCATGGAGGGGGCACAGATACGCAGTATTTT. It is translated as CASSFHGGGTDTQYF.